The clone carrying this T cell receptor (beta chain) was detected a few times. Its antigen is not identified. CDR3 size: 14 residues. The germline V and J ends were trimmed by 5 bases and 1 base, with 12 bases remaining between them. Per the germline V gene, CDR1 is SEHNR and CDR2 is FQNEAQ (reference sequence). This specimen belongs to a study of identical twins. Study conclusions and caveats: Whereas memory repertoires showed no such difference, abundant cord blood beta clonotypes carried fewer insertions.

TCRdb re-derived calls from the 5' RACE reads in MiXCR, one entry per CDR3 protein. This sample has 510,000 or so distinct CDR3 sequences, with roughly 15% found just once. The sample was also linked to a second study, of yellow fever vaccine responses in identical twins.

The chain links TRBV7-9 to TRBJ2-7; D is unclear. The receptor comes from a woman aged 18-29 years in good health. What was sequenced was CD4+ T cells sorted from blood. The CDR3 region is CASSKDGRSYEQYF. CDR3 nucleotides: TGTGCCAGCAGCAAGGACGGGCGGTCCTACGAGCAGTACTTC.